This T cell receptor beta chain was observed in a study of shared clonotypes between healthy human individuals. Sequencing was performed with immunoSEQ multiplex PCR; in TCRdb, only in-frame clones are kept and a portion is missing. The sample records hundreds of thousands of clones, approximately 90% being singletons. Cells designated naive CD8 were CD45RO-negative and were positively selected for CCR7, with terminally differentiated effector memory CD45RA+ cells excluded. Germline CDR1 is SEHNR and CDR2 is FQNEAQ (reference sequence). The V end lost 7 bases, the J end lost 3 bases, and 7 bases lay between the germline ends. This CDR3 is 11 amino acids long.

Sequenced: naive CD8+ T cells sorted from blood. This TCR was recovered from a man aged 25-45 years in good health. The rearrangement joins TRBV7-9 to TRBJ2-7; unclear D gene. CDR3 nucleotide sequence: TGTGCCAGCACGGCCAACTACGAGCAGTACTTC. It yields the protein CASTANYEQYF.